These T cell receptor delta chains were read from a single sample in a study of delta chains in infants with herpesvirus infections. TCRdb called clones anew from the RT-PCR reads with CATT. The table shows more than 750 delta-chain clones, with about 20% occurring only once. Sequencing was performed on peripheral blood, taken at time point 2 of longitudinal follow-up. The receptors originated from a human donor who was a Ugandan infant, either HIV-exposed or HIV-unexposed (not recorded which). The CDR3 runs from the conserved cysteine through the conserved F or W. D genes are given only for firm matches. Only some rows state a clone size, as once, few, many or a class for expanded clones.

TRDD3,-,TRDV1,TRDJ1,TGTGCTCTTGGGGATGTGTCCTGTGGGGGATACGAAGCGGCGAAACTCATCTTT,CALGDVSCGGYEAAKLIF
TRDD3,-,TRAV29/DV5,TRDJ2,TGTGCAGCAAGCGGTACCATTCTTACTGGGGGATACGTGGGAGCTTTGACAGCACAACTCTTCTTT,CAASGTILTGGYVGALTAQLFF
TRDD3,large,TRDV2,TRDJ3,TGTGCCTGTGACATACTGGGGGATACCTCCTGGGACACCCGACAGATGTTTTTC,CACDILGDTSWDTRQMFF
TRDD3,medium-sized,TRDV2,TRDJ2,TGTGCCTGTGACACCGTACTGGGGGATAAAGCACAACTCTTCTTT,CACDTVLGDKAQLFF
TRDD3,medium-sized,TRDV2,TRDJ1,TGTGCCTGTGACACCTGGGGGATACATAAACTCATCTTT,CACDTWGIHKLIF
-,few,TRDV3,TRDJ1,-,CAQSSYRCVLGDTSKLIF
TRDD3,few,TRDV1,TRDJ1,TGTGCTCTTGGGCCCTTCCCCACTCCCTTACTGGGGGACAACCCCTACACCGATAAACTCATCTTT,CALGPFPTPLLGDNPYTDKLIF
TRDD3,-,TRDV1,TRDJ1,TGTGCTCTTGGGGAACTAGGGCCCTCCTCGCTTACTGGGGGATACCCGTACACCGATAAACTCATCTTT,CALGELGPSSLTGGYPYTDKLIF
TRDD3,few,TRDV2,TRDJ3,TGTGCCTGTGATCAATACTGGGGGATACGCTATGGGGACACCCGACAGATGTTTTTC,CACDQYWGIRYGDTRQMFF
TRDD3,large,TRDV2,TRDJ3,TGTGCCTGTGACACTGGGGGATACTTTAGCTGGGACACCCGACAGATGTTTTTC,CACDTGGYFSWDTRQMFF
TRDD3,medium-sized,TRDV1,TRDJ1,TGTGCTCTTGGGACTTCCTACGTGGGACAAGTGGGGGATACGCCGAGGGGACAGGGGAAACTCATCTTT,CALGTSYVGQVGDTPRGQGKLIF
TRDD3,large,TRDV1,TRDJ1,TGTGCTCTTGGGGAACTTGAGCCTACTGGGGGTCTCCAACCACCGTACACCGATAAACTCATCTTT,CALGELEPTGGLQPPYTDKLIF
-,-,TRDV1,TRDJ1,TGTGCTCTTGGGGAACGGGTGGAAGGGTGGGGGTTTTCCTCGTACACCGATAAACTCATCTTT,CALGERVEGWGFSSYTDKLIF
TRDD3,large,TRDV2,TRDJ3,TGTGCCTGTGACACCGTGCTGGGGGATACGCTCGGGTCCTGGGACACCCGACAGATGTTTTTC,CACDTVLGDTLGSWDTRQMFF
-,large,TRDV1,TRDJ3,TGTGCTCTTGGGGTAAAAGCGCTACTGAGCTCCTGGGACACCCGACAGATGTTTTTC,CALGVKALLSSWDTRQMFF
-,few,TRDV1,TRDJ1,TGTGCTCTTGGGGAAACACGGTACAAAGACGGGTACACCGATAAACTCATCTTT,CALGETRYKDGYTDKLIF
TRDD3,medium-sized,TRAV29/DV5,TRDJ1,TGTGCAGCAACCGTACCTTTGGGCCGTATACTGGGGGATACCCCGTACACCGATAAACTCATCTTT,CAATVPLGRILGDTPYTDKLIF
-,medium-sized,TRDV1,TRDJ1,TGTGCTCTTGGGGAACGATTCCGGGGAACGGGGTACACCGATAAACTCATCTTT,CALGERFRGTGYTDKLIF
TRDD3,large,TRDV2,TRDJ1,TGTGCCTGTGACGCCGTACTGGGGGATACGCGCACCGATAAACTCATCTTT,CACDAVLGDTRTDKLIF
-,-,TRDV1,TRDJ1,TGTGCTCTTGGGGAAAAGGCCTTTTTTTTCCTCATCGTACGGGATCCCCTAAAACACTCAACGTACACCGATAAACTCATCTTT,CALGEKAFFFLIVRDPLKHSTYTDKLIF
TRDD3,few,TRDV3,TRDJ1,TGTGCCTTACCCTTGGGGGATGAGTACACCGATAAACTCATCTTT,CALPLGDEYTDKLIF
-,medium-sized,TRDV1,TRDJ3,TGTGCTCTTGGGGGACGCTCTACGAGATCCTGGGACACCCGACAGATGTTTTTC,CALGGRSTRSWDTRQMFF
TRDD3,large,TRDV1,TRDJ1,TGTGCTCTTGGGGACAATATCCTGCCCTGGGGGATAAATTCCGATAAACTCATCTTT,CALGDNILPWGINSDKLIF
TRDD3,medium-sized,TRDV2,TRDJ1,TGTGCCTGTGACACCGTAAGCCCGGGGGATACGGGATACACCGATAAACTCATCTTT,CACDTVSPGDTGYTDKLIF
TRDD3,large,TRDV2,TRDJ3,TGTGCCTGTGACTCACTGGGGGATCTTCCTAGCTCCTGGGACACCCGACAGATGTTTTTC,CACDSLGDLPSSWDTRQMFF
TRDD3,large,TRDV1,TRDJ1,TGTGCTCTTGGGGAACTATTCAGGGGGCTTCAGTACTGGGGGATACTGGGACTCATCTTT,CALGELFRGLQYWGILGLIF
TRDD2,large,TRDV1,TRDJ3,TGTGCTCTTGGGGAACGCCTCCTTCCTAATAAGAGGGACATAGCCACCCGACAGATGTTTTTC,CALGERLLPNKRDIATRQMFF
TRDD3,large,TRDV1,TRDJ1,TGTGCTCTTGGGGACAGTAGGCTGGGGGACACCGATAAACTCATCTTT,CALGDSRLGDTDKLIF
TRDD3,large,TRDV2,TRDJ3,TGTGCCTGTGACAAAATACTGGGGGATAATTGGGACACCCGACAGATGTTTTTC,CACDKILGDNWDTRQMFF
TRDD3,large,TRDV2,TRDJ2,TGTGCCTGTGACACCCTCAGTACTGGGGGATACGGTATGACAGCACAACTCTTCTTT,CACDTLSTGGYGMTAQLFF
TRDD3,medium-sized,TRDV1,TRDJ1,TGTGCTCTTGGGGAAAGGGGTCCCCTTGGGGGACGGGATAAACTCATCTTT,CALGERGPLGGRDKLIF
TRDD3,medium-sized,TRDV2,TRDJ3,TGTGCCTGTGACAGGCTTACTGGGGGATACTCCTGGGACACCCGACAGATGTTTTTC,CACDRLTGGYSWDTRQMFF
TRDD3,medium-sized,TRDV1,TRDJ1,TGTGCTCTTGGGGATCTAAAATGTACTGGGGGATTTGACACCGATAAACTCATCTTT,CALGDLKCTGGFDTDKLIF
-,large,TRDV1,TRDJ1,TGTGCTCCCTATCACCCGCCTCCACCCAATACAAAACTCATCTTT,CAPYHPPPPNTKLIF
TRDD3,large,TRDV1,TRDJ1,TGTGCTCTTGGGGAACTAACCCTACTGGGGGATCCGGGTGGGTACACCGATAAACTCATCTTT,CALGELTLLGDPGGYTDKLIF
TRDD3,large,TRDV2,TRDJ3,TGTGCCTGTGACAAAGTACTGGGGGATAGCTCCTGGGACACCCGACAGATGTTTTTC,CACDKVLGDSSWDTRQMFF
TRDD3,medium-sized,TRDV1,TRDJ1,TGTGCTCTTGGGGTACCCTTCCTCCGGGGGGGATACACGGCCGATAAACTCATCTTT,CALGVPFLRGGYTADKLIF
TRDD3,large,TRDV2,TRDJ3,TGTGCCTGTGACACCGTGCTGGGGGATACTTGGGACACCCGACAGATGTTTTTC,CACDTVLGDTWDTRQMFF
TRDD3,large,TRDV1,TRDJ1,TGTGCTCTTGGCCTCAAGGGCCTACTGGGGGATACGGAGAATTCGGATAAACTCATCTTT,CALGLKGLLGDTENSDKLIF
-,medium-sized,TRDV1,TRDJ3,TGTGCTCTTGGGGAACACTTTTCCGAGATGAGGGAGACGCAGGGAAGGTATCGCGCCTGGGACACCCGACAGATGTTTTTC,CALGEHFSEMRETQGRYRAWDTRQMFF
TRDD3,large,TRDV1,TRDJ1,TGTGCTCTTGGGGAACCCTTCTCTTTCATATACTGGGGGATACCCTATTACACCGATAAACTCATCTTT,CALGEPFSFIYWGIPYYTDKLIF
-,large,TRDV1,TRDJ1,TGTGCTCTTGGGGAAGCTTCTTGGAGGTACGATTTGGGGAACCACCACCGTAAACTCATCTTT,CALGEASWRYDLGNHHRKLIF
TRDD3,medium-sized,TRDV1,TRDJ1,TGTGCATCAACAAGGGGGCATCGGGGGATATCCGATAAACTCATCTTT,CASTRGHRGISDKLIF
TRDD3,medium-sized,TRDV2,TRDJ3,TGTGCCTGTGACCAGGTACTGGGGTCCTGGGACACCCGACAGATGTTTTTC,CACDQVLGSWDTRQMFF
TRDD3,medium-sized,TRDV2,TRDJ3,TGTGCCTGTGACACCGCTCAGGAAAAACTGGGGGAAGAGGCCCCCTGGGACACCCGACAGATGTTTTTC,CACDTAQEKLGEEAPWDTRQMFF
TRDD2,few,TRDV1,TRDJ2,TGTGCTCTTGGGGACCCTTTCCTACCGGATGGCTTAGGGGCGACAGCACAACTCTTCTTT,CALGDPFLPDGLGATAQLFF
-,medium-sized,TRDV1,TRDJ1,TGTGCTCTGGCTCCCTTCCTACGAGGGGGGATAATCATCGATAAACTCATCTTT,CALAPFLRGGIIIDKLIF
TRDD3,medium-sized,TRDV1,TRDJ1,TGTGCTCTTGGGGAAGACCACTGGGGGATTCAAACCACCGATAAACTCATCTTT,CALGEDHWGIQTTDKLIF
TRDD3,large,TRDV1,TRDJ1,TGTGCTCTTGGGGAACTGTGTCCCGCGGGGGATAAGAGACATAAACTCATCTTT,CALGELCPAGDKRHKLIF